Detailed here is one TCR beta chain. What it recognizes is unknown. The data were obtained in a study of cytomegalovirus exposure and HLA in healthy donors. Study results and limitations: Reportedly, TCR beta sequences accurately predicted HLA-A and HLA-B alleles in most subjects. Specificity for CMV antigens was confirmed in vitro for a few of the CMV-associated chains.

PCR primers comprised 60 Vbeta and 13 Jbeta primers. Using immunoSEQ multiplex PCR, the repertoire was profiled, and TCRdb retains in-frame clones only, with some absent. The table records under 200,000 clones, about four fifths of them present only once. The CDR3 has 17 residues. The ends were cut back, 5 bases at V and 7 bases at J, with 23 bases in the middle. Germline loops: CDR1 MGHRA, CDR2 YSYEKL. V is TRBV4-1 and J is TRBJ2-2, with D tentatively TRBD2 (5 bases). The TCR originated in a woman aged 18-29 years in good health and CMV-seronegative. Input material: PBMCs. The CDR3 spells CASSSRTEGAANGELFF. As DNA, the CDR3 is TGCGCCAGCAGCTCTCGGACCGAGGGCGCAGCTAACGGGGAGCTGTTTTTT.